These T cell receptor beta chains were read from a single sample in a study of T cells in localized non-small cell lung cancer. Clones were sequenced by immunoSEQ multiplex PCR, and TCRdb holds only the in-frame ones, with some missing. The sample holds fewer than 5,000 clones, 25% to 35% seen once. This sample comprised lung tumor tissue, obtained before any cancer treatment. These receptors were collected from a man between 35 and 75 years old with stage III squamous cell lung carcinoma. The CDR3 runs from the conserved cysteine through the conserved F or W. The order of the fields is J gene, V gene, D gene, clone size, CDR3 DNA, CDR3 protein. D genes are given only for firm matches. Clone size is stated in some rows and not others, as once, few, many or a class when expanded.

J gene: TRBJ1-6
V gene: TRBV6-8
D gene: .
clone size: .
CDR3 DNA: TGTGCCATCAAGGAGACAACCTATAATTCACCCCTCCACTTT
CDR3 protein: CAIKETTYNSPLHF

J gene: TRBJ2-3
V gene: TRBV11-3
D gene: TRBD1
clone size: few
CDR3 DNA: TGTGCCAGCAGCTCGAGACAGGGGGGGTACACAGATACGCAGTATTTT
CDR3 protein: CASSSRQGGYTDTQYF

J gene: TRBJ2-7
V gene: TRBV10-3
D gene: TRBD2
clone size: .
CDR3 DNA: TGTGCCACCAGACCGGGACTAGCGGTCTACGAGCAGTACTTC
CDR3 protein: CATRPGLAVYEQYF

J gene: TRBJ1-5
V gene: TRBV19
D gene: .
clone size: few
CDR3 DNA: TGTGCCAGTAGTATCGGGGGTTTTAATCGGCCCCAGCATTTT
CDR3 protein: CASSIGGFNRPQHF

J gene: TRBJ2-3
V gene: TRBV6-8
D gene: TRBD1
clone size: .
CDR3 DNA: TGTGCCAGCAGCTATTTCTCTACCGGGACAGACACAGATACGCAGTATTTT
CDR3 protein: CASSYFSTGTDTDTQYF

J gene: TRBJ1-5
V gene: TRBV4-1
D gene: .
clone size: medium-sized
CDR3 DNA: TGCGCCAGCAGCCGGGCCAGGGGAGATGACAATCAGCCCCAGCATTTT
CDR3 protein: CASSRARGDDNQPQHF

J gene: TRBJ2-5
V gene: TRBV29-1
D gene: TRBD2
clone size: .
CDR3 DNA: TGCAGCGTTGACAGCGGGGGGGCGAAGACCCAGTACTTC
CDR3 protein: CSVDSGGAKTQYF

J gene: TRBJ2-2
V gene: TRBV9
D gene: .
clone size: .
CDR3 DNA: TGTGCCAGCACCCGGGACGGTAAAGGCACCGGGGAGCTGTTTTTT
CDR3 protein: CASTRDGKGTGELFF

J gene: TRBJ1-5
V gene: TRBV4-1
D gene: .
clone size: few
CDR3 DNA: TGCGCCAGCAGCCAGTTGGCAGACAATCAGCCCCAGCATTTT
CDR3 protein: CASSQLADNQPQHF

J gene: TRBJ1-1
V gene: TRBV11-3
D gene: .
clone size: few
CDR3 DNA: TGTGCCAGCAGCTTTAGACACAGGAACACTGAAGCTTTCTTT
CDR3 protein: CASSFRHRNTEAFF

J gene: TRBJ2-1
V gene: TRBV30
D gene: TRBD2
clone size: .
CDR3 DNA: TGTGCCTGGAGAGGGACTAGCGGGGGGGTCCCGCAGTTCTTC
CDR3 protein: CAWRGTSGGVPQFF

J gene: TRBJ1-6
V gene: TRBV29-1
D gene: .
clone size: .
CDR3 DNA: TGCAGCGTTGGAGATACAGGGAATTCACCCCTCCACTTT
CDR3 protein: CSVGDTGNSPLHF

J gene: TRBJ1-2
V gene: TRBV12-5
D gene: TRBD1
clone size: .
CDR3 DNA: TGTGCTAGTGGTTTCGGACAGGGCTTTGGCTACACCTTC
CDR3 protein: CASGFGQGFGYTF

J gene: TRBJ2-2
V gene: TRBV11-3
D gene: TRBD2
clone size: .
CDR3 DNA: TGTGCCAGCAGCTTGGAGGGACTAGCGGGGGGGTCCGGGGAGCTGTTTTTT
CDR3 protein: CASSLEGLAGGSGELFF

J gene: TRBJ1-2
V gene: TRBV11-3
D gene: TRBD1
clone size: few
CDR3 DNA: TGTGCCAGCAGCTTCGAGGGGGCGCGTCTGTATGGCTACACCTTC
CDR3 protein: CASSFEGARLYGYTF

J gene: TRBJ2-5
V gene: TRBV29-1
D gene: .
clone size: .
CDR3 DNA: TGCAGCGTTGTACAGGGACGGGAGACCCAGTACTTC
CDR3 protein: CSVVQGRETQYF

J gene: TRBJ1-4
V gene: TRBV18
D gene: TRBD1
clone size: .
CDR3 DNA: TGTGCCAGCTCGCCGGGACAGGGGCTTATCGGCACTAATGAAAAACTGTTTTTT
CDR3 protein: CASSPGQGLIGTNEKLFF

J gene: TRBJ1-1
V gene: TRBV30
D gene: .
clone size: few
CDR3 DNA: TGTGCCCATAAGGGGTTCATGAACACTGAAGCTTTCTTT
CDR3 protein: CAHKGFMNTEAFF

J gene: TRBJ2-7
V gene: TRBV9
D gene: TRBD1
clone size: .
CDR3 DNA: TGTGCCAGCAGCGTAGTTCCCGGACAGGGCAAGCAGTACTTC
CDR3 protein: CASSVVPGQGKQYF

J gene: TRBJ1-6
V gene: TRBV11-3
D gene: .
clone size: few
CDR3 DNA: TGTGCCAGCACCGAGGGCGACTATAATTCACCCCTCCACTTT
CDR3 protein: CASTEGDYNSPLHF

J gene: TRBJ2-7
V gene: TRBV11-3
D gene: TRBD1
clone size: few
CDR3 DNA: TGTGCCAGCAGCTTTTCCGGGACAGGGGGCGCGGGGTACTTC
CDR3 protein: CASSFSGTGGAGYF

J gene: TRBJ2-5
V gene: TRBV14
D gene: .
clone size: .
CDR3 DNA: TGTGCCAGCAGCCAAGATCAACGGCGGACGTATCAAGAGACCCAGTACTTC
CDR3 protein: CASSQDQRRTYQETQYF

J gene: TRBJ2-5
V gene: TRBV9
D gene: .
clone size: few
CDR3 DNA: TGTGCCAGCAGTTCTAGGTCCAGCTCGTGGGAGACCCAGTACTTC
CDR3 protein: CASSSRSSSWETQYF

J gene: TRBJ2-5
V gene: TRBV10-1
D gene: TRBD2
clone size: once
CDR3 DNA: TGCGCCAGCAGCGAAGGACTAGCGGGTCTGGAGACCCAGTACTTC
CDR3 protein: CASSEGLAGLETQYF

J gene: TRBJ1-1
V gene: TRBV18
D gene: TRBD1
clone size: few
CDR3 DNA: TGTGCCAGCTCACCATGGGACAGTCAAGACACTGAAGCTTTCTTT
CDR3 protein: CASSPWDSQDTEAFF

J gene: TRBJ1-2
V gene: TRBV18
D gene: TRBD1
clone size: once
CDR3 DNA: TGTGCCAGCTCTCCGACAGGGAACGGCTACACCTTC
CDR3 protein: CASSPTGNGYTF

J gene: TRBJ1-2
V gene: TRBV19
D gene: TRBD1
clone size: .
CDR3 DNA: TGTGCCAGTAAGGGACAGGGGCACTATGGCTACACCTTC
CDR3 protein: CASKGQGHYGYTF

J gene: TRBJ2-5
V gene: TRBV11-3
D gene: .
clone size: .
CDR3 DNA: TGTGCCAGCAGCTTGAGGGGCATTGGGATAGAGACCCAGTACTTC
CDR3 protein: CASSLRGIGIETQYF

J gene: TRBJ2-7
V gene: TRBV7-5
D gene: .
clone size: few
CDR3 DNA: TGTGCCAGCAGCCTGTCGGTCCAGGGATACTACGAGCAGTACTTC
CDR3 protein: CASSLSVQGYYEQYF

J gene: TRBJ1-1
V gene: TRBV6-8
D gene: .
clone size: .
CDR3 DNA: TGTGCCAGCATAAGTAGGGGGGCGAGCACTGAAGCTTTCTTT
CDR3 protein: CASISRGASTEAFF

J gene: TRBJ1-6
V gene: TRBV28
D gene: .
clone size: few
CDR3 DNA: TGTGCCAGCAGTTCGGCCCGCCGGAATTCACCCCTCCACTTT
CDR3 protein: CASSSARRNSPLHF

J gene: TRBJ1-2
V gene: TRBV14
D gene: .
clone size: .
CDR3 DNA: TGTGCCAGCAGCCAAGATCCCGGAAACTATGGCTACACCTTC
CDR3 protein: CASSQDPGNYGYTF

J gene: TRBJ2-2
V gene: TRBV6-8
D gene: TRBD1
clone size: .
CDR3 DNA: TGTGCCAGCATCTTGGCACAGGGGGCGCAAGGGGAGCTGTTTTTT
CDR3 protein: CASILAQGAQGELFF

J gene: TRBJ2-1
V gene: TRBV11-3
D gene: TRBD1
clone size: few
CDR3 DNA: TGTGCCAGCAGCTTGAATGTTGGGGACAGGGATAGCAATGAGCAGTTCTTC
CDR3 protein: CASSLNVGDRDSNEQFF

J gene: TRBJ2-2
V gene: TRBV18
D gene: TRBD1
clone size: .
CDR3 DNA: TGTGCCAGCTCACCACCACCGGATAGGGGGCCCGGGGAGCTGTTTTTT
CDR3 protein: CASSPPPDRGPGELFF

J gene: TRBJ2-7
V gene: TRBV19
D gene: .
clone size: .
CDR3 DNA: TGTGCCAGTAGTCGGGGCAGCAACTACGAGCAGTACTTC
CDR3 protein: CASSRGSNYEQYF

J gene: TRBJ2-2
V gene: TRBV9
D gene: .
clone size: few
CDR3 DNA: TGTGCCAGCAGCGTAGCCCAGGGTATAGGGGAGCTGTTTTTT
CDR3 protein: CASSVAQGIGELFF

J gene: TRBJ1-2
V gene: TRBV9
D gene: .
clone size: few
CDR3 DNA: TGTGCCAGCAGCGTAGGCGGGTACGGTGGCTACACCTTC
CDR3 protein: CASSVGGYGGYTF

J gene: TRBJ1-1
V gene: TRBV30
D gene: TRBD1
clone size: .
CDR3 DNA: TGTGCCTGCCACAGGGGAAACACTGAAGCTTTCTTT
CDR3 protein: CACHRGNTEAFF

J gene: TRBJ1-5
V gene: TRBV7-5
D gene: .
clone size: few
CDR3 DNA: TGTGCCAGCAGCTTGCGCGGTTATAGCAATCAGCCCCAGCATTTT
CDR3 protein: CASSLRGYSNQPQHF

J gene: TRBJ1-6
V gene: TRBV6-8
D gene: .
clone size: medium-sized
CDR3 DNA: TGTGCCAGCAGTTACTCGAATCAAAATTCACCCCTCCACTTT
CDR3 protein: CASSYSNQNSPLHF

J gene: TRBJ1-2
V gene: TRBV30
D gene: .
clone size: few
CDR3 DNA: TGTGCCTGGAGTTCGGGACTCTATGGCTACACCTTC
CDR3 protein: CAWSSGLYGYTF

J gene: TRBJ1-1
V gene: TRBV25-1
D gene: .
clone size: .
CDR3 DNA: TGTGCCAGCAGGGAAGACGGCAACACTGAAGCTTTCTTT
CDR3 protein: CASREDGNTEAFF

J gene: TRBJ2-7
V gene: TRBV6-8
D gene: .
clone size: .
CDR3 DNA: TGTGCCAGCAGGCACCGGGACGAGCCCCTCTACGAGCAGTACTTC
CDR3 protein: CASRHRDEPLYEQYF

J gene: TRBJ2-7
V gene: TRBV28
D gene: .
clone size: few
CDR3 DNA: TGTGCCAGCAGTCAAACATCAACAGGATCCTACGAGCAGTACTTC
CDR3 protein: CASSQTSTGSYEQYF

J gene: TRBJ2-5
V gene: TRBV5-1
D gene: TRBD2
clone size: .
CDR3 DNA: TGCGCCAGCAGCTTGCAAAGCGGGGGGGACGAGACCCAGTACTTC
CDR3 protein: CASSLQSGGDETQYF

J gene: TRBJ2-2
V gene: TRBV6-8
D gene: TRBD2
clone size: .
CDR3 DNA: TGTGCCAGCAGTCGAACTAGCGGGGAAGTCGGGGAGCTGTTTTTT
CDR3 protein: CASSRTSGEVGELFF

J gene: TRBJ1-4
V gene: TRBV9
D gene: .
clone size: few
CDR3 DNA: TGTGCCAGCAGCGTAGATATAAGTTTGAATGAAAAACTGTTTTTT
CDR3 protein: CASSVDISLNEKLFF

J gene: TRBJ1-2
V gene: TRBV7-7
D gene: TRBD1
clone size: few
CDR3 DNA: TGTGCCAGCAGCCAAGGACCGGGACAGGGAGACTATGGCTACACCTTC
CDR3 protein: CASSQGPGQGDYGYTF

J gene: TRBJ1-2
V gene: TRBV6-7
D gene: .
clone size: .
CDR3 DNA: TGTGCCAGCAGTCTACACTATGGCTACACCTTC
CDR3 protein: CASSLHYGYTF

J gene: TRBJ1-2
V gene: TRBV6-8
D gene: .
clone size: large
CDR3 DNA: TGTGCCAGCAGTCAAGGGGGGATCGTCTATGGCTACACCTTC
CDR3 protein: CASSQGGIVYGYTF

J gene: TRBJ2-1
V gene: TRBV12-5
D gene: .
clone size: .
CDR3 DNA: TGTGCTAGTGGATCCCGGGACTCAAACTCCTACAATGAGCAGTTCTTC
CDR3 protein: CASGSRDSNSYNEQFF